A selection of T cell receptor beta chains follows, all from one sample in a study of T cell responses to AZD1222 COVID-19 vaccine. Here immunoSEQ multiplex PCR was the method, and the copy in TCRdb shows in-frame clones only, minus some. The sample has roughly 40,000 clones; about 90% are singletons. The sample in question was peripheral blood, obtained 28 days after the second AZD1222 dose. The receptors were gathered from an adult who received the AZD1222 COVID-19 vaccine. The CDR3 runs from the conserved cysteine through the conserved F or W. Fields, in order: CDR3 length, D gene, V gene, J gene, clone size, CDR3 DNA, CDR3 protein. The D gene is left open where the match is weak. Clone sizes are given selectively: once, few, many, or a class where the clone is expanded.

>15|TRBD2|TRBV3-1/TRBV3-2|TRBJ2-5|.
TGTGCCAGCAGCCAAGATGGACTAGTTGGAGAGACCCAGTACTTC
CASSQDGLVGETQYF
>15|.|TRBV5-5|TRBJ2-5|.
TGTGCCAGCAGCGTAGACCCCCTGGGGGGAGAGACCCAGTACTTC
CASSVDPLGGETQYF
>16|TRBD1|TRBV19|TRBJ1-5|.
TGTGCCAGTTCTTTCCAGACAGGGTTGGGCGATCAGCCCCAGCATTTT
CASSFQTGLGDQPQHF
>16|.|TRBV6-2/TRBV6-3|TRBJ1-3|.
TGTGCCAGCAGTAAATCGACAGTATGGGCTGGAAACACCATATATTTT
CASSKSTVWAGNTIYF
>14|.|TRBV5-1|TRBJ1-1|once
TGCGCCAGCAGCCTCCGACAAGCGAACACTGAAGCTTTCTTT
CASSLRQANTEAFF
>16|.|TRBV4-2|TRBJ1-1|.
TGTGCCAGCAGCCCGGGACCCGGTGACCGTGGGACTGAAGCTTTCTTT
CASSPGPGDRGTEAFF
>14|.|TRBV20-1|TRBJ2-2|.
TGCAGTGCTAGTTCTTCCCTGAACACCGGGGAGCTGTTTTTT
CSASSSLNTGELFF
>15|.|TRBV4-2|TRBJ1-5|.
TGTGCCAGCAGCGCCCAAGGGCCTGGCAATCAGCCCCAGCATTTT
CASSAQGPGNQPQHF
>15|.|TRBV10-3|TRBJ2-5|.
TGTGCCATCAGTGCCCGGGACATGCTTCAAGAGACCCAGTACTTC
CAISARDMLQETQYF
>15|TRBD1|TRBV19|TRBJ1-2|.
TGTGCCAGTAGTGCCCTGACAGGGGCGAACTATGGCTACACCTTC
CASSALTGANYGYTF
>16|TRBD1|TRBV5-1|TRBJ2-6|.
TGCGCCAGCAGCCGACAGGGTCCTGCTGGGGCCAACGTCCTGACTTTC
CASSRQGPAGANVLTF
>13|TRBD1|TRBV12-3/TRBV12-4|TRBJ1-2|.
TGTGCCAGCAGTCCGGGACAGGGAGGTGGCTACACCTTC
CASSPGQGGGYTF
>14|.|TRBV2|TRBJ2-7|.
TGTGCCACTCAAGGGGATGCCTATGGTTACGAGCAGTACTTC
CATQGDAYGYEQYF
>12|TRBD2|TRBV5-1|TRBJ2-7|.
TGCGCCAGCAGCGAGCGGGGCTACGAGCAGTACTTC
CASSERGYEQYF
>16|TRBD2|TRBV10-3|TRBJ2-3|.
TGTGCCATCAAGCGGGGAGCCCGGGATAGCACAGATACGCAGTATTTT
CAIKRGARDSTDTQYF
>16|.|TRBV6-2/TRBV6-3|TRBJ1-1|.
TGTGCCAGCAGTTACCGAGCCGAGACCGCGAACACTGAAGCTTTCTTT
CASSYRAETANTEAFF
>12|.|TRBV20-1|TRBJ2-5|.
TGCAGTGCTAGTCTGGGCCAAGAGACCCAGTACTTC
CSASLGQETQYF
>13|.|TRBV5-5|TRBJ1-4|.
TGTGCCAGCAGCTCCAGGGTAGATGAAAAACTGTTTTTT
CASSSRVDEKLFF
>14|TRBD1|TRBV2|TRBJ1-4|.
TGTGCCAGCAGGGGGACAGGCCGACATGAAAAACTGTTTTTT
CASRGTGRHEKLFF
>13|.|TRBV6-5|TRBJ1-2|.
TGTGCCAGCAGCCCAGGGAACCACTATGGCTACACCTTC
CASSPGNHYGYTF
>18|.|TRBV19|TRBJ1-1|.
TGTGCCAGTAGTATCCGGGCACAGGGTACGTCTTGGAACACTGAAGCTTTCTTT
CASSIRAQGTSWNTEAFF
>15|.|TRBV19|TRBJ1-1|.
TGTGCCAGTATAGTATCGGCTGGTGGGAACACTGAAGCTTTCTTT
CASIVSAGGNTEAFF
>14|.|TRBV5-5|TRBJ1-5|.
TGTGCCAGCAGCACTGGGGCCGAAAATCAGCCCCAGCATTTT
CASSTGAENQPQHF
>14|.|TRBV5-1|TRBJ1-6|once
TGCGCCAGCAGCTTGGGAGGGTACAATACACCCCTCCACTTT
CASSLGGYNTPLHF
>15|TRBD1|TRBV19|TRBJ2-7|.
TGTGCCAGTAGCATAGGACAGGGGGCTACATCCGAGCAGTACTTC
CASSIGQGATSEQYF
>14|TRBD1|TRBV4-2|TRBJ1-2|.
TGTGCCGGCAGCCGGGGACAGGGGGCGAGTGGCTACACCTTC
CAGSRGQGASGYTF
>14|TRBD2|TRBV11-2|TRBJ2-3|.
TGTGCCAGCAGCGCCCGACTAGCGCTCGATACGCAGTATTTT
CASSARLALDTQYF
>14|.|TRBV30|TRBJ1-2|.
TGTGCCTGGAGTGTAGCAGAAAGAAGGAATGGCTACACCTTC
CAWSVAERRNGYTF
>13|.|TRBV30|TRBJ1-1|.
TGTGCCTGGAATCGAGAGAGCGGGACTGAAGCTTTCTTT
CAWNRESGTEAFF
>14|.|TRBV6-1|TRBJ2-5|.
TGTGCCAGCAGTGATGGACAGAGGGGGAAGACCCAGTACTTC
CASSDGQRGKTQYF
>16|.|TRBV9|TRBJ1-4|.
TGTGCCAGCAGCGTAGGGCTGGGAACAACTAATGAAAAACTGTTTTTT
CASSVGLGTTNEKLFF
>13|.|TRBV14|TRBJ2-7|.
TGTGCCAGCAGCCAAGTGGGACCCTACGAGCAGTACTTC
CASSQVGPYEQYF
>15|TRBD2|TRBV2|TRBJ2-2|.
TGTGCCAGCAGTTTCAGCCTAGCGGGGTCCGGGGAGCTGTTTTTT
CASSFSLAGSGELFF
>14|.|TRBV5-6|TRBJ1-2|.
TGTGCCAGCAGCTTGGGGACGTTCGGCTATGGCTACACCTTC
CASSLGTFGYGYTF
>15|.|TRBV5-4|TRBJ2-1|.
TGTGCCAGCAGCTTGGACCCTAGTCCCTACAATGAGCAGTTCTTC
CASSLDPSPYNEQFF
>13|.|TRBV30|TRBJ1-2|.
TGTGCCCGATACCAGGGGATCTTCTATGGCTACACCTTC
CARYQGIFYGYTF
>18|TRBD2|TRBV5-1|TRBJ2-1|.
TGCGCCAGCACCAACACGACTAGCGGGGGGATCTCCTACAATGAGCAGTTCTTC
CASTNTTSGGISYNEQFF
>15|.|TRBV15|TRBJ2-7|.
TGTGCCACCAGCAGCCCCTGGATGTTAGCCTACGAGCAGTACTTC
CATSSPWMLAYEQYF
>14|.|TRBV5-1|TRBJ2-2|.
TGCGCCAGCAGCTTGGGGCTAGCTGGCGGGGAGCTGTTTTTT
CASSLGLAGGELFF
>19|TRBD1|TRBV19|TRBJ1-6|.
TGTGCCAGTAGTATCCCCGGGACAGGGGGCAGCTCCTATAATTCACCCCTCCACTTT
CASSIPGTGGSSYNSPLHF